This T cell receptor (beta chain) was captured in a study of glioma-infiltrating T cells. TCR alpha and beta CDR3 regions were amplified from RNA using iRepertoire nested multiplex PCR. TCRdb fed the multiplex PCR reads into MiXCR, producing one record per CDR3 protein. Among 150,000 or so distinct CDR3 sequences listed, roughly 43% were seen once. Per the germline V gene, CDR1 is SGHTA and CDR2 is FQGNSA. Trimming took 7 bases from V and 0 from J, leaving 13 bases between them. CDR3 length: 15 residues. This TCR was recovered from a human donor with low-grade glioma or glioblastoma, undergoing nonglioma brain surgery, or in good health (not recorded which). The genes are TRBV7-2 and TRBJ1-3; D ambiguous. Specimen: glioma tissue, nonneoplastic brain tissue, or PBMCs (not recorded which). The CDR3 DNA follows: TGTGCCAGCAACTCAGGAACCGGCTCTGGAAACACCATATATTTT. Protein product: CASNSGTGSGNTIYF.